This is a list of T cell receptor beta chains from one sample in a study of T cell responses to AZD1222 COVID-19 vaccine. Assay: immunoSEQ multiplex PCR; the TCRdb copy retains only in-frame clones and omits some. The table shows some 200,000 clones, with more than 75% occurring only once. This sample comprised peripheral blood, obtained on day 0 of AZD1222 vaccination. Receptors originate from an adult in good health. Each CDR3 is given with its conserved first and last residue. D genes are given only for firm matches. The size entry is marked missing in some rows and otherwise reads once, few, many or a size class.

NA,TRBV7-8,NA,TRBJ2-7,CASNPWAENRDGRIYEQYF,TGTGCCAGCAACCCTTGGGCAGAGAACCGGGACGGAAGAATCTACGAGCAGTACTTC
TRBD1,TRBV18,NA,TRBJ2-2,CASSQQGAVTGELFF,TGTGCCAGCTCACAACAGGGGGCGGTGACCGGGGAGCTGTTTTTT
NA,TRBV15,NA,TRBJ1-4,CATSSLHPGLFF,TGTGCCACCAGCAGCTTACACCCAGGACTGTTTTTT
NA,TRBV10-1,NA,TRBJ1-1,CASSELWFNTEAFF,TGCGCCAGCAGTGAGCTTTGGTTTAACACTGAAGCTTTCTTT
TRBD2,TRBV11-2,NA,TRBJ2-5,CASSTGLAGTRTQYF,TGTGCCAGCTCCACGGGGCTAGCGGGGACACGGACCCAGTACTTC
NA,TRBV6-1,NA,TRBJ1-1,CASSEGQENTEAFF,TGTGCCAGCAGTGAAGGGCAGGAGAACACTGAAGCTTTCTTT
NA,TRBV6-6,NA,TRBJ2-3,CASSSGTDTQYF,TGTGCCAGCAGTTCAGGGACAGATACGCAGTATTTT
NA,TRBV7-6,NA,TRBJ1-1,CASSFDPNTEAFF,TGTGCCAGCAGCTTCGACCCGAACACTGAAGCTTTCTTT
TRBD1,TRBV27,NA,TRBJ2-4,CASSSMDRVRNIQYF,TGTGCCAGCAGTTCCATGGACAGGGTGCGAAACATTCAGTACTTC
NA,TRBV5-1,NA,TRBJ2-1,CASSSALVSYNEQFF,TGCGCCAGCAGCTCTGCCTTGGTCTCCTACAATGAGCAGTTCTTC
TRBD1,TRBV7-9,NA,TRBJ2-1,CASSPPAGGYNEQFF,TGTGCCAGCAGCCCGCCGGCAGGGGGCTACAATGAGCAGTTCTTC
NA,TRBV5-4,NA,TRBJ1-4,CASSKQGTTNEKLFF,TGTGCCAGCAGCAAACAGGGAACCACTAATGAAAAACTGTTTTTT
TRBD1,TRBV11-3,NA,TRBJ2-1,CASSLVVGTGQPDEQFF,TGTGCCAGCAGCTTAGTCGTCGGGACAGGGCAACCAGATGAGCAGTTCTTC
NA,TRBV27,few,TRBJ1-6,CASSAGSRLYNSPLHF,TGTGCCAGCAGTGCCGGGTCTCGACTCTATAATTCACCCCTCCACTTT
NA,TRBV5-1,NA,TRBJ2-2,CASSLFTSPGPGELFF,TGCGCCAGCAGCTTGTTTACGTCGCCCGGGCCCGGGGAGCTGTTTTTT
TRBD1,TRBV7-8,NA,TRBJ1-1,CASRLFLGTGGTEAFF,TGTGCCAGCAGGTTATTTTTAGGGACAGGGGGAACTGAAGCTTTCTTT
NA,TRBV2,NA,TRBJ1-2,CASSEARTAFGGYTF,TGTGCCAGCAGTGAAGCTAGGACAGCGTTTGGTGGCTACACCTTC
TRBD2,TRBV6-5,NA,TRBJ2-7,CASRKRTSGHEQYF,TGTGCCAGCAGAAAAAGGACTAGCGGCCACGAGCAGTACTTC
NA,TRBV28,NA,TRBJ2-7,CASSLQILSEQYF,TGTGCCAGCAGTTTACAAATTTTATCCGAGCAGTACTTC
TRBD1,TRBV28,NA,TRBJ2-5,CASRLGTVQETQYF,TGTGCCAGCAGGTTGGGGACAGTCCAAGAGACCCAGTACTTC
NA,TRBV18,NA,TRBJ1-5,CASSPRGGLEPQHF,TGTGCCAGCTCACCCCGGGGAGGGTTAGAGCCCCAGCATTTT
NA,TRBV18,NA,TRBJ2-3,CASSPSQTVSTDTQYF,TGTGCCAGCTCACCATCTCAGACAGTTAGCACAGATACGCAGTATTTT
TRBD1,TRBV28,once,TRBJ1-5,CASRSGQGNQPQHF,TGTGCCAGCAGGTCGGGACAGGGGAATCAGCCCCAGCATTTT
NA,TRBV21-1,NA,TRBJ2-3,CASSRHREHLMEADTQYF,TGTGCCAGCAGCAGACACCGGGAGCACCTTATGGAGGCAGATACGCAGTATTTT
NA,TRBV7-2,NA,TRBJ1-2,CASSLESGRAAYGYTF,TGTGCCAGCAGCTTAGAGTCCGGCAGGGCGGCCTATGGCTACACCTTC
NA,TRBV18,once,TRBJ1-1,CASSPTTDRTEAFF,TGTGCCAGCTCACCGACCACCGACAGGACTGAAGCTTTCTTT
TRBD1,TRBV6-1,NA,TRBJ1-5,CASSEYLITGQNQPQHF,TGTGCCAGCAGTGAATACCTAATCACGGGACAGAATCAGCCCCAGCATTTT
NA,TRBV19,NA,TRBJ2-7,CASSLSTVTEQYF,TGTGCCAGTAGTCTGTCGACAGTCACCGAGCAGTACTTC
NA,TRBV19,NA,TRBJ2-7,CASSLSGGYEQYF,TGTGCCAGTAGTCTTAGCGGCGGATACGAGCAGTACTTC
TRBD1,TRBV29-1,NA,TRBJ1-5,CSVDGGGDNQPQHF,TGCAGCGTTGATGGAGGGGGCGACAATCAGCCCCAGCATTTT
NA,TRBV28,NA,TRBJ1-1,CASIVGWHTEAFF,TGTGCCAGCATTGTAGGTTGGCACACTGAAGCTTTCTTT
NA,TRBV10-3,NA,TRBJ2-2,CAISESVGGGELFF,TGTGCCATCAGTGAGTCGGTAGGAGGCGGGGAGCTGTTTTTT
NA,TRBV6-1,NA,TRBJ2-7,CASSERLVFYEQYF,TGTGCCAGCAGTGAGAGGCTAGTATTCTACGAGCAGTACTTC
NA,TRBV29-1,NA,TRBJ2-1,CSAVEGPNEQFF,TGCAGCGCTGTGGAGGGCCCTAATGAGCAGTTCTTC
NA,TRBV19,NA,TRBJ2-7,CATGVGGSGQYF,TGTGCCACCGGGGTCGGAGGTTCGGGGCAGTACTTC
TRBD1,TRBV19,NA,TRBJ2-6,CASSARDRGSYSGANVLTF,TGTGCCAGTAGTGCCAGGGACAGGGGATCATACTCTGGGGCCAACGTCCTGACTTTC
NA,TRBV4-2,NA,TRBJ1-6,CASSQDETGGSPLHF,TGTGCCAGCAGCCAAGATGAGACAGGAGGGTCACCCCTCCACTTT
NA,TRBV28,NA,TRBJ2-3,CASSLLGSTDTQYF,TGTGCCAGCAGTTTGTTAGGTAGCACAGATACGCAGTATTTT
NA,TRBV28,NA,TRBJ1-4,CASSFPAEKLFF,TGTGCCAGCAGTTTTCCAGCTGAAAAACTGTTTTTT
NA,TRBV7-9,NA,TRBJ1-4,CASSSLAEKLFF,TGTGCCAGCAGCTCCCTAGCTGAAAAACTGTTTTTT
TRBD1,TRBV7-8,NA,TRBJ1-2,CASSTGGNYGYTF,TGTGCCAGCAGTACAGGGGGTAACTATGGCTACACCTTC
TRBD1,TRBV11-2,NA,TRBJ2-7,CASSLPTGDEQYF,TGTGCCAGCAGCTTACCCACAGGGGACGAGCAGTACTTC
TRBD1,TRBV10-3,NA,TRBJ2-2,CAIRGTGGNTGELFF,TGTGCCATCAGAGGGACAGGGGGTAACACCGGGGAGCTGTTTTTT
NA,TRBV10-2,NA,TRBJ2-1,CASSVVKHILVESTQQFF,TGCGCCAGCAGTGTGGTTAAGCATATTCTAGTCGAGTCCACTCAGCAGTTCTTC
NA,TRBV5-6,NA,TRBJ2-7,CASSGQTRTNSYEQYF,TGTGCCAGCAGCGGGCAGACTAGAACCAACTCCTACGAGCAGTACTTC
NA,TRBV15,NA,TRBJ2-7,CATSRDPGTYEQYF,TGTGCCACCAGCAGAGATCCGGGGACCTACGAGCAGTACTTC